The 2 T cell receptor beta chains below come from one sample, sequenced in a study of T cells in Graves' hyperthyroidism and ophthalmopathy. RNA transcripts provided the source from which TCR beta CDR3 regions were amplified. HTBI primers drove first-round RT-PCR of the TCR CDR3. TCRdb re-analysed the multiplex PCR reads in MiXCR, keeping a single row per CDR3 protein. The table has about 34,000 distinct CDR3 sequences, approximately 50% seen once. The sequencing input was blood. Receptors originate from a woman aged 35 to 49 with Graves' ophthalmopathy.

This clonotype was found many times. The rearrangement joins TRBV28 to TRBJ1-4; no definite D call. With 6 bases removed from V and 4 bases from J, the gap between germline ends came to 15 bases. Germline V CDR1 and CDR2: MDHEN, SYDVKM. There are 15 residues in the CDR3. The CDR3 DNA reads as TGTGCCAGCAGCAGTCCCAGTGGTGGTAATGAAAAACTGTTTTTT. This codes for CASSSPSGGNEKLFF.

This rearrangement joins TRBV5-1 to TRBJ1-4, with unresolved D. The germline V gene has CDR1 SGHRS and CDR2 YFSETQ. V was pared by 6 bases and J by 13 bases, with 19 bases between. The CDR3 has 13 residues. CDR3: CASTPSIGRTLFF. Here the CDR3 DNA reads TGCGCCAGCACTCCGTCCATAGGGAGAACACTGTTTTTT.